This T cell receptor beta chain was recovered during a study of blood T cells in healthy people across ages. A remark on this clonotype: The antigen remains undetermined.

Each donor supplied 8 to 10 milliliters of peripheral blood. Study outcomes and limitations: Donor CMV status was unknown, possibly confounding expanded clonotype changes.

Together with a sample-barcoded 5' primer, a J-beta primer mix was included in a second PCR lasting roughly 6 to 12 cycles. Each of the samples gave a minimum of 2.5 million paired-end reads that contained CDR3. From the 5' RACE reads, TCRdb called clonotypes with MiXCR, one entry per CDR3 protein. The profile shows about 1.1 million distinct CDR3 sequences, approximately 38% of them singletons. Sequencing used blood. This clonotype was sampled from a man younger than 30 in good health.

CDR3 loop: CASSVVEIYGYTF. The DNA of the CDR3 is TGTGCCAGCAGCGTAGTGGAGATCTATGGCTACACCTTC. This rearrangement joins TRBV9 to TRBJ1-2; D uncertain. Trimming removed 0 bases at V and 4 bases at J, with 7 bases between. Germline CDR1 and CDR2: SGDLS and YYNGEE. This CDR3 has 13 residues.